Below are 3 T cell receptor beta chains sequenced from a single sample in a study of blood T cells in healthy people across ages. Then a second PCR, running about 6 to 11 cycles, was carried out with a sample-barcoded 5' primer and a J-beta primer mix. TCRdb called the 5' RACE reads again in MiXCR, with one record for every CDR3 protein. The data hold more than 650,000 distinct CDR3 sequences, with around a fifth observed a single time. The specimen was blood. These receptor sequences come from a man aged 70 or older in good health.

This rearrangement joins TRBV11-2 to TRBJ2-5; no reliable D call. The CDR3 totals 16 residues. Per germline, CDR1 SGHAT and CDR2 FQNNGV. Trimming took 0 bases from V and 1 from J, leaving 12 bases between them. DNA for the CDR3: TGTGCCAGCAGCTTAGATAGGTTTGGTTCCCAAGAGACCCAGTACTTC. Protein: CASSLDRFGSQETQYF.

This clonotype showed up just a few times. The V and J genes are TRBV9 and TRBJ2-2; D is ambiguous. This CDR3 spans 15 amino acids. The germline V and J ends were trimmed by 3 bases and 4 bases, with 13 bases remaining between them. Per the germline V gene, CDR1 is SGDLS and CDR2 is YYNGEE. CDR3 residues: CASSALVSSTGELFF. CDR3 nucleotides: TGTGCCAGCAGCGCCCTCGTCTCGTCCACCGGGGAGCTGTTTTTT.

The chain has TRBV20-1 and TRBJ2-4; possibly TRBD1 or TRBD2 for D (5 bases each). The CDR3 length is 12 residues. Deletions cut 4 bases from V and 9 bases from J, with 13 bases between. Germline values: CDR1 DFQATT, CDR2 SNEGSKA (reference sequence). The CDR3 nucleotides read TGCAGTGCTATGAGGGGCGGCGGCATTCAGTACTTC. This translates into CSAMRGGGIQYF.